Following are 8 T cell receptor beta chains from one sample sequenced in a study of graft-versus-host responses after intestinal transplantation. For these receptors, no antigen is known. The method was immunoSEQ multiplex PCR; TCRdb's version includes in-frame clones alone and lacks a portion of them. This table has over 65,000 clones, under 95% appearing once. The material was unstimulated CD8+ T cells sorted from spleen or lymph node cells, obtained before transplant. These receptors were obtained from a human donor who was the organ donor for an intestinal transplant.

The chain employs TRBV6-5 and TRBJ2-1; 8 bases map to TRBD2. Germline V gene sequence: CDR1 MNHEY, CDR2 SVGAGI. V shed 9 bases and J 2 bases; nucleotides not matched to a gene: 9. This CDR3 contains 15 residues. CDR3 sequence: CASVPSGGAYNEQFF. CDR3 nucleotides: TGTGCCAGTGTTCCGAGCGGGGGAGCCTACAATGAGCAGTTCTTC.

This chain links TRBV28 with TRBJ2-7; D gene ambiguous. There are 12 residues in the CDR3. The germline CDR1 and CDR2 sequences are MDHEN and SYDVKM. Trimming removed 0 bases at V and 4 bases at J, with 4 bases between. The CDR3 loop reads CASSLWGYEQYF. The CDR3 DNA follows: TGTGCCAGCAGTTTATGGGGGTACGAGCAGTACTTC. Drawing the rest from reference TRBV28 and TRBJ2-7, the complete variable domain is DVKVTQSSRYLVKRTGEKVFLECVQDMDHENMFWYRQDPGLGLRLIYFSYDVKMKEKGDIPEGYSVSREKKERFSLILESASTNQTSMYLCASSLWGYEQYFGPGTRLTVT.

This clone was detected only a few times. The chain carries TRBV27 and TRBJ2-1; 7 bases match TRBD2. This CDR3 contains 15 residues. Looked up from germline, CDR1 is MNHEY and CDR2 is SMNVEV (reference sequence). The trim removed 3 bases at V and 3 bases at J, leaving 5 bases unmatched. The CDR3 here is CASSLMRGSYNEQFF. DNA for the CDR3: TGTGCCAGCAGTTTGATGCGGGGGAGCTACAATGAGCAGTTCTTC.

V and J are TRBV9 and TRBJ2-7, with unresolved D. Germline V gives CDR1 SGDLS, CDR2 YYNGEE. This CDR3 comprises 13 residues. V was clipped by 0 bases and J by 4 bases, with 8 bases between them. The CDR3 loop is CASSVGVGYEQYF. The DNA for the CDR3 is TGTGCCAGCAGCGTAGGGGTCGGGTACGAGCAGTACTTC.

As to this clone: This specimen includes other DNA sequences encoding the same CDR3. The chain has TRBV6-4 and TRBJ1-3; TRBD1 is a possible D gene (5 bases). The germline V gene has CDR1 MRHNA and CDR2 SNTAGT. This CDR3 has 16 residues. The V end was cut by 5 bases, the J end by 2 bases, with 16 bases between. CDR3 DNA: TGTGCCAGCAGTCAAGGAGGCAGGGACCCTGGAAACACCATATATTTT. Translated, it gives CASSQGGRDPGNTIYF.

DNA of the CDR3: TGTGCCAGCAGTCCTGACAGTGCAACTAATGAAAAACTGTTTTTT. It codes for CASSPDSATNEKLFF. The chain joins TRBV6-1 to TRBJ1-4, with a tentative D call TRBD1 (5 bases). Germline loops: CDR1 MNHNS, CDR2 SASEGT. The CDR3 runs to 15 residues. V gave up 5 bases and J gave up 0 bases, with 10 bases separating them.

This clone was detected only once. The V and J genes are TRBV27 and TRBJ1-5; D is uncertain. The CDR3 extends over 13 amino acids. Germline V gene data show CDR1 as MNHEY and CDR2 as SMNVEV (reference sequence). Between the trimmed V and J ends, which lost 6 bases and 4 bases, there was a span of 10 bases. The CDR3: CASRLTENQPQHF. The CDR3 DNA is TGTGCCAGCAGGTTAACAGAGAATCAGCCCCAGCATTTT.

The rearrangement uses TRBV20-1 and TRBJ1-3; D unresolved. CDR1 and CDR2 from the germline V gene are DFQATT and SNEGSKA (reference sequence). Deletions cut 3 bases from V and 3 bases from J, with 3 bases between. This CDR3 is 11 amino acids long. The CDR3: CSASFGNTIYF. The CDR3, as DNA: TGCAGTGCTAGTTTTGGAAACACCATATATTTT.